Each of the 7 T cell receptor beta chains below was sequenced from the same sample in a study of blood T cell repertoires in COVID-19. Clones were read by immunoSEQ multiplex PCR, and TCRdb kept only the in-frame ones, dropping some. The table has 150,000 to 200,000 clones, 75% to 90% seen once. Sequencing was carried out using PBMCs or T cells enriched from blood (not recorded which). The origin of the receptors is a woman aged 60 to 75 who had recovered from COVID-19.

The V gene is TRBV2, the J gene TRBJ1-1; D perhaps matches TRBD1 (5 bases). Trimming left V 3 bases short and J 10 bases short, with 9 bases between. Germline values: CDR1 SNHLY, CDR2 FYNNEI. The CDR3 runs 11 residues. CDR3 loop: CASSEGRAAFF. Written as DNA, the CDR3 is TGTGCCAGCAGTGAGGGCAGGGCAGCTTTCTTT. Variable domain in full (rest from reference TRBV2 and TRBJ1-1): EPEVTQTPSHQVTQMGQEVILRCVPISNHLYFYWYRQILGQKVEFLVSFYNNEISEKSEIFDDQFSVERPDGSNFTLKIRSTKLEDSAMYFCASSEGRAAFFGQGTRLTVV.

Of note for this clone: Germline and junction disagree at one end, which may indicate a read error. The chain joins TRBV12-3 or TRBV12-4 to TRBJ1-6; 7 bases match TRBD1. The CDR3 is 13 amino acids. In nucleotides, the CDR3 is TGTGTCAGCAGTCGAACAGGGGATTCACCCCTCCACTTT. As protein: CVSSRTGDSPLHF.

The genes are TRBV6-5 and TRBJ1-2, with no clear D. Germline V gene lookup returns CDR1 MNHEY and CDR2 SVGAGI. V was cut by 0 bases and J by 9 bases, with 20 bases left in between. The CDR3 covers 16 residues. CDR3 in amino acids: CASSYSSPETGSRYTF. DNA for the CDR3: TGTGCCAGCAGTTACTCATCTCCCGAGACTGGAAGTCGCTACACCTTC.

V usage is TRBV14 and J usage is TRBJ1-2, with TRBD1 identical over 7 bases. The germline CDR1 and CDR2 sequences are SGHDN and FVKESK. The ends lost 4 bases at V and 6 bases at J; junction bases unmatched: 5. This CDR3 contains 13 residues. The CDR3 DNA reads as TGTGCCAGCAGCCTCAACAGGGGAAATGGCTACACCTTC. It codes for CASSLNRGNGYTF.

The chain recombines TRBV3-1 (or the pseudogene TRBV3-2) with TRBJ1-2; D is unclear. Trimming shortened V by 4 bases and J by 6 bases, and 15 bases separated the two germline ends. Germline-derived CDR1 and CDR2 are LGHDT and YNNKEL (reference sequence). The CDR3 length is 14 residues. The CDR3 sequence: CASSPQWGVHGYTF. DNA of the CDR3: TGTGCCAGCAGCCCCCAATGGGGAGTCCATGGCTACACCTTC.

The chain uses TRBV6-5 and TRBJ2-3; no definite D call. Trimming stripped 0 bases from V and 6 bases from J, with 10 bases between. The V gene's germline CDR1 is MNHEY and CDR2 SVGAGI. CDR3 size: 14 residues. The CDR3 DNA follows: TGTGCCAGCAGTTACTCGTCCGTGAGTGATACGCAGTATTTT. Amino acid sequence: CASSYSSVSDTQYF.

The rearrangement links TRBV12-3 or TRBV12-4 to TRBJ2-7; D uncertain. Trimming took off 4 bases at V and 3 bases at J, with 4 bases between the two ends. The CDR3 spans 11 residues. DNA for the CDR3: TGTGCCAGCAGTTCCTACTACGAGCAGTACTTC. This codes for CASSSYYEQYF.